This T cell receptor (beta chain) is from a study of CD8 T cells in Susac syndrome. Random hexamers primed reverse transcription of 0.5 to 1 ug RNA. The amplification used immunoSEQ multiplex PCR on TCR beta CDR3; it spanned 54 Vbeta and 13 Jbeta. Each CDR3 protein gets one entry after TCRdb re-called the immunoSEQ multiplex PCR reads with MiXCR. The data show roughly 150,000 distinct CDR3 sequences, with about 94% seen just once and roughly 0.2% held by the top ten. Concerning this clonotype: Its antigen is as yet unknown.

The authors sequenced TCR beta from blood CD8+ and CD4+ T cells. In contrast to the negatively isolated CD8+ and CD4+ T cells, TEMRA cells were FACS-enriched. With 1 base removed from V and 0 bases from J, the gap between germline ends came to 8 bases. The CDR3 is 15 amino acids. Per germline, CDR1 LNHNV and CDR2 YYDKDF (reference sequence). Study-level points and caveats: It was acknowledged in the study that its TCR sequencing and HLA analysis involved a relatively small number of individuals.

Specimen: CD8+ T cells from PBMCs. The chain uses TRBV15 and TRBJ2-3, with D uncertain. This TCR was sampled from a human donor with multiple sclerosis. The CDR3 sequence is CATSRVATSTDTQYF. The CDR3, as DNA: TGTGCCACCAGCAGAGTCGCTACGAGCACAGATACGCAGTATTTT. The full variable domain, completed using reference TRBV15 and TRBJ2-3, is DAMVIQNPRYQVTQFGKPVTLSCSQTLNHNVMYWYQQKSSQAPKLLFHYYDKDFNNEADTPDNFQSRRPNTSFCFLDIRSPGLGDTAMYLCATSRVATSTDTQYFGPGTRLTVL.